Given below is one TCR beta chain in context. This entry comes from a study of control samples from healthy donors and cancer patients. The data were produced by immunoSEQ multiplex PCR, yet TCRdb's version contains in-frame clones alone and is incomplete. The table lists about 150,000 clones, approximately 94% of them singletons. The germline V gene has CDR1 KGHSH and CDR2 LQKENI. Trimming at V came to 6 bases and at J to 3 bases, leaving 7 bases not matched to a gene. The length of the CDR3 is 15 residues. This clonotype was sampled from a man aged 35 to 55 in good health. This sequence joins TRBV18 and TRBJ2-1; 8 nucleotides agree with TRBD1. Input material: blood. CDR3 protein: CASSLGQGLYNEQFF. The DNA for the CDR3 is TGTGCCAGCTCCCTCGGACAGGGACTCTACAATGAGCAGTTCTTC.